The present T cell receptor (beta chain) was sequenced within a study of blood T cell repertoires in COVID-19. Study as a whole: Acute-phase and convalescent COVID-19 samples originated in the United States, Italy and Spain. Sources were T cells, B-cell-depleted T cells, or PBMCs; the material itself was cDNA or gDNA.

Germline assignment: CDR1 LGHDT and CDR2 YNNKEL (reference sequence). This CDR3 comprises 15 residues. Trimming at V came to 4 bases and at J to 0 bases, leaving 5 bases not matched to a gene. In the authors' workflow: Scientists estimated how many nucleated cells there were by amplifying reference gene primers. Only in-frame clones appear in the TCRdb table, and some are missing; sequencing was by immunoSEQ multiplex PCR. V and J calls and clone size are those listed in that table; D and trimming were worked out from the DNA. The table has 130,000 to 150,000 clones, about 84% seen once. The chain uses TRBV3-1 (or the pseudogene TRBV3-2) and TRBJ1-2; 7 bases fit TRBD1. The clonotype originates from a woman of 80 years or more in a cohort sampled during active or convalescent COVID-19. The source material was peripheral blood. The CDR3 loop reads CASSPKGGTNYGYTF. CDR3 in DNA: TGTGCCAGCAGCCCAAAAGGGGGCACTAACTATGGCTACACCTTC.